This TCR beta chain was profiled in a study of T cell responses to AZD1222 COVID-19 vaccine. Across the whole study: Analyses pooled second doses at about 4 or about 12 weeks. Whole-study findings and limits: The sample set comprised mostly white British donors with more females, and clonal diversity was possibly underestimated.

J gave up 7 bases and V 1 base, and 5 bases lay outside the gene matches. Germline assignment: CDR1 ENHRY and CDR2 SYGVKD. CDR3 length equals 16 residues. TCRdb's copy holds only in-frame clones and misses some; the assay was immunoSEQ multiplex PCR. The sample comprises 110,000 to 150,000 clones, roughly 88% of which are singletons, and around 8% rests with the top ten. A note on this clone: Its antigen is unidentified.

The receptor was isolated from an adult in good health. The chain employs TRBV10-3 and TRBJ1-6; TRBD1 matches at 9 bases. The sample consisted of peripheral blood, taken on day 0 of AZD1222 vaccination. CDR3 region: CAISEWTGQGNSPLHF. Here the CDR3 DNA reads TGTGCCATCAGTGAGTGGACCGGACAGGGGAATTCACCCCTCCACTTT.